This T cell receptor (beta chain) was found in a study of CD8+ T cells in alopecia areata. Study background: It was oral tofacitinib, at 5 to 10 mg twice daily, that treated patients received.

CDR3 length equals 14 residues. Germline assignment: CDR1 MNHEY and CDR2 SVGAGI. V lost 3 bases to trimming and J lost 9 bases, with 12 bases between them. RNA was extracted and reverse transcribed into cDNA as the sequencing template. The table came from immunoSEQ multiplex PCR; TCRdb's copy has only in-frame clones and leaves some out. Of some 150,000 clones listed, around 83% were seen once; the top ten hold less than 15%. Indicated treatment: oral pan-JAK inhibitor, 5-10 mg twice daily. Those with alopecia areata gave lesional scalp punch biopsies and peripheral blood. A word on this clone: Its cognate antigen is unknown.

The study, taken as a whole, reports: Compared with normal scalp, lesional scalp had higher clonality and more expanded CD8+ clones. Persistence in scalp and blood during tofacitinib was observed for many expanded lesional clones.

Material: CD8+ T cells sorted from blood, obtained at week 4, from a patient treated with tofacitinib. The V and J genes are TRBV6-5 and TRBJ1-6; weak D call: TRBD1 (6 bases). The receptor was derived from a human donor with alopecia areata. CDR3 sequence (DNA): TGTGCCAGCAGTTATGGGGGCACGGGTTCACCCCTCCACTTT. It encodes CASSYGGTGSPLHF.